Shown below are 28 T cell receptor beta chains from a single sample sequenced in a study of TIL therapy for anti-PD-1-resistant metastatic lung cancer. This was the immunoSEQ v3 assay. Sequencing was performed with immunoSEQ multiplex PCR; in TCRdb, only in-frame clones are kept and a portion is missing. The profile shows about 95,000 clones, approximately 65% of them singletons. Time point given: pre-treatment sample, taken before nivolumab and TIL therapy. Pleural nodules or supraclavicular lymph nodes made up most of the excised metastases sampled. The sample consisted of tumor tissue, taken at baseline. These receptors originate from a person between 30 and 79 years old with non-small cell lung cancer.

The rearrangement uses TRBV6-2 or TRBV6-3 and TRBJ2-7, with D hard to call. The germline gives CDR1 MNHEY, CDR2 SVGEGT. The CDR3 sequence is 13 residues long. The ends were cut back, 3 bases at V and 5 bases at J, with 11 bases in the middle. The DNA for the CDR3 is TGTGCCAGCAGTTATCCCACGCCCCACGAGCAGTACTTC. Translation: CASSYPTPHEQYF.

The chain recombines TRBV7-8 with TRBJ1-5, with D perhaps TRBD1 (5 bases). V was clipped by 3 bases and J by 0 bases, with 15 bases between them. Germline CDR1 and CDR2: SGHVS and FQNEAQ. This CDR3 spans 17 amino acids. The CDR3 DNA reads as TGTGCCAGCAGCTTGGGTATGGGACCCTATAGCAATCAGCCCCAGCATTTT. This codes for CASSLGMGPYSNQPQHF.

This clone has at least ten counts. The chain has TRBV4-2 and TRBJ1-5, with D possibly matching TRBD1 (5 bases). Germline V gives CDR1 LGHNA, CDR2 YNFKEQ. V lost 1 base and J lost 2, with 12 bases in between. The CDR3 is 16 amino acids. This chain's CDR3 is CASSQVGDVRNQPQHF. For the CDR3, the DNA is TGTGCCAGCAGCCAAGTAGGGGACGTCCGCAATCAGCCCCAGCATTTT.

This sequence joins TRBV7-3 and TRBJ2-1; tentatively, D is TRBD1 (5 bases). This CDR3 is built from 15 residues. The germline V gene has CDR1 SGHTA and CDR2 FQGTGA. The V end was cut by 1 base, the J end by 8 bases, with 15 bases between. CDR3 coding DNA: TGTGCCAGCAGCTTAATAGGGGTGGCCAATTATGAGCAGTTCTTC. Protein: CASSLIGVANYEQFF.

This clone has just one count. The CDR3 DNA is TGTGCCAGCAGCAAAGGAGACATCGTCCAAGAGACCCAGTACTTC. It codes for CASSKGDIVQETQYF. The chain carries TRBV28 and TRBJ2-5; D remains ambiguous. The CDR3 has 15 amino acids. Germline V gene lookup returns CDR1 MDHEN and CDR2 SYDVKM. The V gene lost 6 bases and the J gene lost 1 base, with 15 bases spanning the gap.

This clone was found a few times. V and J are TRBV15 and TRBJ2-5, with 9 bases identical to TRBD1. The CDR3 loop spans 17 amino acids. Trimming at V came to 3 bases and at J to 3 bases, leaving 11 bases not matched to a gene. The germline CDR1 and CDR2 sequences are LNHNV and YYDKDF (reference sequence). The CDR3 region has the DNA TGTGCCACCAGCAGGAGGAAAACCGGGACAGGGAAAGAGACCCAGTACTTC. Translation: CATSRRKTGTGKETQYF.

The table lists this clone with a few counts. The chain uses TRBV4-2 and TRBJ2-4; D gene ambiguous. V dropped 3 bases and J dropped 1 base, with 10 bases sitting between them. CDR1 and CDR2 from the germline V gene are LGHNA and YNFKEQ. This CDR3 comprises 15 residues. The CDR3 is CASSQAERAKNIQYF. The CDR3 coding sequence is TGTGCCAGCAGCCAGGCCGAACGGGCCAAAAACATTCAGTACTTC.

This clone was found a few times. This chain connects TRBV5-4 to TRBJ2-2; the D gene is possibly TRBD2 (6 bases). The germline CDR1 and CDR2 sequences are SGHNT and YYREEE (reference sequence). The CDR3 loop spans 12 amino acids. Trimming pared 8 bases from V and 5 bases from J, leaving 10 bases between. In nucleotides, the CDR3 is TGTGCCAGTCGACTAGTGACCGGGGAGCTGTTTTTT. This encodes CASRLVTGELFF.

This clone has a handful of counts. The chain joins TRBV9 to TRBJ2-7; D is undetermined. The V gene lost 4 bases and the J gene lost 7 bases, with 15 bases spanning the gap. This CDR3 has 13 residues. Germline V gives CDR1 SGDLS, CDR2 YYNGEE. The CDR3 sequence: CASSSYGVGEQYF. As DNA, the CDR3 is TGTGCCAGCAGCTCCTATGGGGTTGGAGAGCAGTACTTC.

CDR3 in amino acids: CASSAHQGTQETQYF. The CDR3 bases are TGTGCCAGCAGCGCACACCAGGGTACCCAAGAGACCCAGTACTTC. The chain uses TRBV7-2 and TRBJ2-5; possible D gene TRBD1, 5 bases. The CDR3 runs to 15 residues. Deletions cut 5 bases from V and 1 base from J, with 14 bases between. The germline CDR1 and CDR2 sequences are SGHTA and FQGNSA. The full variable domain, with the rest looked up from reference TRBV7-2 and TRBJ2-5, is GAGVSQSPSNKVTEKGKDVELRCDPISGHTALYWYRQSLGQGLEFLIYFQGNSAPDKSGLPSDRFSAERTGGSVSTLTIQRTQQEDSAVYLCASSAHQGTQETQYFGPGTRLLVL.

The chain combines TRBV9 with TRBJ2-1, with 9 bases matching TRBD2. CDR3 length equals 16 residues. Unmatched junction bases numbered 8, after V lost 3 bases and J lost 4 bases. CDR1 and CDR2 (germline): SGDLS, YYNGEE. The CDR3 DNA reads TGTGCCAGCAGCGCCACCCGACTAGCGGCATACAATGAGCAGTTCTTC. This sequence encodes CASSATRLAAYNEQFF.

This clone was seen repeatedly, ten times or more. The rearrangement uses TRBV28 and TRBJ2-2; 8 bases align to TRBD2. In germline, CDR1 is MDHEN, CDR2 SYDVKM. Trimming took 3 bases from V and 0 from J; bases not matched to a gene: 3. The CDR3 covers 16 residues. This chain's CDR3 is CASSLLGRANTGELFF. The CDR3 DNA sequence: TGTGCCAGCAGTTTGCTCGGGAGGGCGAACACCGGGGAGCTGTTTTTT.

This clone was counted between two and nine times. The rearrangement uses TRBV4-1 and TRBJ2-5; D not certain. CDR1 is MGHRA, CDR2 YSYEKL, per germline. The CDR3 runs to 16 residues. Trimming took 1 base from V and 1 from J, leaving 13 bases between them. CDR3 in amino acids: CASSQGVPNLQETQYF. In nucleotides, the CDR3 is TGCGCCAGCAGCCAAGGGGTACCTAACCTCCAAGAGACCCAGTACTTC.

CDR3 DNA: TGTGCCAGCAGTGACAGCGGATGGAATGAGCAGTTCTTC. It translates to CASSDSGWNEQFF. The J gene is TRBJ2-1, the V gene TRBV7-9; D may match TRBD1 or TRBD2 (5 bases each). The V end lost 6 bases, the J end lost 7 bases, and 13 bases lay between the germline ends. The CDR3 extends over 13 amino acids. CDR1 and CDR2 (germline): SEHNR, FQNEAQ (reference sequence).

V usage is TRBV4-1 and J usage is TRBJ1-2; D might be TRBD1 (5 bases). Between the trimmed V and J ends, which lost 5 bases and 4 bases, there was a span of 20 bases. This CDR3 is built from 16 residues. Germline assignment: CDR1 MGHRA and CDR2 YSYEKL. The CDR3 nucleotides read TGCGCCAGCAGCAGGACGCAGGGACCGGATAGCTATGGCTACACCTTC. It yields the protein CASSRTQGPDSYGYTF.

This sequence joins TRBV6-1 and TRBJ2-3; TRBD1 or TRBD2 may be the D gene (6 bases each). The V gene lost 2 bases and the J gene lost 7 bases, with 16 bases spanning the gap. The CDR3 is 15 amino acids. Germline lookup yields CDR1 MNHNS and CDR2 SASEGT. The CDR3 protein is CASSEWAGHSYTQYF. The CDR3 DNA follows: TGTGCCAGCAGTGAATGGGCGGGACACTCCTATACGCAGTATTTT.

This chain links TRBV4-2 with TRBJ2-7; D gene uncertain. Germline lookup yields CDR1 LGHNA and CDR2 YNFKEQ. The V gene lost 0 bases and the J gene lost 3 bases, with 15 bases spanning the gap. CDR3 length equals 16 residues. CDR3 sequence (DNA): TGTGCCAGCAGCCAAGATCCCGGGCAGAAATTCTACGAGCAGTACTTC. Translating it yields CASSQDPGQKFYEQYF.

V usage is TRBV30 and J usage is TRBJ2-5; 9 bases are a match to TRBD2. Germline V gives CDR1 GTSNPN, CDR2 SVGIG (reference sequence). V was clipped by 1 base and J by 1 base; unmatched bases: 4. The CDR3 length is 15 residues. CDR3 amino acids: CAWSGGSGGQETQYF. The CDR3 DNA reads as TGTGCCTGGAGTGGGGGTAGCGGGGGCCAAGAGACCCAGTACTTC.

The chain recombines TRBV27 with TRBJ2-3; 10 nucleotides match TRBD2. In germline, CDR1 is MNHEY, CDR2 SMNVEV (reference sequence). The V gene end was trimmed by 10 bases and the J gene end by 2 bases; junction bases not matched to a gene: 6. CDR3 size: 14 residues. The CDR3 loop is CATRTSGYTDTQYF. The CDR3 DNA reads as TGTGCCACTCGGACTAGCGGTTACACAGATACGCAGTATTTT.

The V and J genes are TRBV18 and TRBJ2-3; D is undetermined. The CDR3 has 13 residues. V lost 4 bases to trimming and J lost 4 bases, with 9 bases between them. Germline CDR1 reads KGHSH; CDR2 reads LQKENI. The CDR3 nucleotides are TGTGCCAGCTCACAACCGGGTTCAGATACGCAGTATTTT. Encoded protein: CASSQPGSDTQYF.

Remarks on this clone: A read error may produce the germline difference seen at one junction end. The chain has TRBV6-2 or TRBV6-3 and TRBJ1-6; no reliable D call. Germline-derived CDR1 and CDR2 are MNHEY and SVGEGT. The CDR3 length is 15 residues. The CDR3 nucleotides are TGTGCCAGCACCCCGCCCGGTCGTGGTGATTCACCCTTCCACTTT. It codes for CASTPPGRGDSPFHF.

V usage is TRBV30 and J usage is TRBJ1-4, with 11 positions matching TRBD1. This CDR3 has 14 residues. Germline CDR1 and CDR2: GTSNPN and SVGIG (reference sequence). After removal of 5 bases from V and 5 bases from J, the junction contained 4 bases not matched to a gene. The CDR3 loop is CAWGRDRGNEKLFF. The CDR3 bases are TGTGCCTGGGGAAGGGACAGGGGGAATGAAAAACTGTTTTTT.

CDR3 region: CASSSGGRKRETQYF. In nucleotides, the CDR3 is TGTGCCAGCAGTTCGGGGGGTAGGAAAAGAGAGACCCAGTACTTC. The V call is TRBV6-5, the J call TRBJ2-5, with 7 positions matching TRBD2. The ends lost 4 bases at V and 4 bases at J; junction bases unmatched: 9. This CDR3 has 15 amino acids. Germline V gives CDR1 MNHEY, CDR2 SVGAGI.

The V call is TRBV10-1, the J call TRBJ2-5, with 9 bases matching TRBD2. V trimming: 5 bases; J trimming: 3 bases; junction bases outside the gene matches: 7. This CDR3 comprises 15 residues. CDR1 WNHNN and CDR2 SYGVQD come from the germline V gene (reference sequence). The CDR3 region has the DNA TGCGCCAGCAGTCCAAAACTAGCGGGTGAAGAGACCCAGTACTTC. Encoded protein: CASSPKLAGEETQYF.

This clone came up a few times. The V call is TRBV5-1, the J call TRBJ2-5; D call uncertain. This CDR3 region has 14 residues. V lost 7 bases and J 2 bases, leaving 15 bases between the germline ends. Looked up from germline, CDR1 is SGHRS and CDR2 is YFSETQ. For the CDR3, the DNA is TGCGCCAGCCGCCTCGGGTGGCGGCAAGAGACCCAGTACTTC. This sequence encodes CASRLGWRQETQYF.

The J gene is TRBJ2-1, the V gene TRBV4-2; 10 bases line up with TRBD2. V trimming: 1 base; J trimming: 0 bases; junction bases outside the gene matches: 12. The CDR3 is 20 amino acids. In germline, CDR1 is LGHNA, CDR2 YNFKEQ. CDR3: CASSQVGALAGFSSYNEQFF. For the CDR3, the DNA is TGTGCCAGCAGCCAAGTCGGTGCACTAGCGGGATTTTCCTCCTACAATGAGCAGTTCTTC.

This chain links TRBV9 with TRBJ2-1; 10 positions match TRBD2. Germline loops: CDR1 SGDLS, CDR2 YYNGEE. The CDR3 contains 16 residues. J gave up 9 bases and V 0 bases, and 9 bases lay outside the gene matches. The chain's CDR3 is CASSVDGGLAASEQFF. CDR3 bases: TGTGCCAGCAGCGTAGATGGAGGACTAGCGGCTTCTGAGCAGTTCTTC.

By share, this clone ranks as medium-sized. The chain carries TRBV10-3 and TRBJ1-5; D gene uncertain. Germline V gives CDR1 ENHRY, CDR2 SYGVKD. CDR3 length: 12 amino acids. V was shortened by 4 bases and J by 2 bases, with 3 bases between the two germline ends. CDR3 sequence reads: CAISAGNQPQHF. The CDR3 nucleotides read TGTGCCATCAGTGCCGGCAATCAGCCCCAGCATTTT.